The source of this TCR beta chain is a study of cytomegalovirus exposure and HLA in healthy donors. Some clones are missing from TCRdb's copy, which holds only in-frame ones; the method was immunoSEQ multiplex PCR. The repertoire includes tens of thousands of clones, approximately 95% of them detected once, and roughly 1.4% sits in the top ten. Study outcomes and limitations: The tendency of first-cohort TCR clusters to co-occur in the 90 to 150 validation repertoires was the finding of a later analysis. Researchers catalogued 150 or so TCR beta chains as cytomegalovirus-associated. In vitro, a few CMV-associated chains proved specific for CMV antigens.

The trim removed 1 base at V and 6 bases at J, leaving 2 bases unmatched. The CDR3 is 13 amino acids. CDR1 and CDR2 from the germline V gene are LGHNA and YNFKEQ. A note on this clone: Antigen unknown.

The study drew the donors from its roughly 120-subject validation cohort, separate from the approximately 700-subject first cohort. The sequence was obtained from a man aged 18 to 30 in good health and CMV-seropositive. What was sequenced was PBMCs. The chain links TRBV4-2 to TRBJ2-5; 7 bases fit TRBD1. CDR3 protein: CASSQGQGKTQYF. The DNA of the CDR3 is TGTGCCAGCAGCCAAGGACAGGGAAAGACCCAGTACTTC.